The 29 T cell receptor beta chains listed next were all sequenced from one sample in a study of shared clonotypes between healthy human individuals. The protocol was immunoSEQ multiplex PCR, while the TCRdb copy is restricted to in-frame clones and leaves out a portion. The table records around 2.1 million clones, approximately 96% of them present only once. The source material was naive CD4+ T cells sorted from blood. Subset in this sample: CD45RA+ positively selected. The receptors come from a man between 18 and 35 years old in good health.

Notes on this clone: Other DNA sequences in the same sample also yield this CDR3. The J gene is TRBJ2-7, the V gene TRBV5-4, with TRBD2 identical over 8 bases. The V and J ends lost 0 bases and 7 bases, in that order; junction bases with no gene match: 0. Germline CDR1 SGHNT, CDR2 YYREEE (reference sequence). CDR3 size: 12 residues. The CDR3 reads CASSLGLAEQYF. The CDR3 DNA is TGTGCCAGCAGCTTGGGACTAGCGGAGCAGTACTTC.

CDR3 coding DNA: TGCGCCAGCAGCCAAGATGGGACAGGGGTCTCTGGGGCCAACGTCCTGACTTTC. Translated, it gives CASSQDGTGVSGANVLTF. This chain connects TRBV4-3 to TRBJ2-6, with 10 bases fitting TRBD1. Per the germline V gene, CDR1 is LGHNA and CDR2 is YSLEER. Germline trimming cut 0 bases from V and 0 bases from J; bases unmatched to any gene: 2. The CDR3 has 18 residues.

V usage is TRBV7-8 and J usage is TRBJ1-1, with TRBD1 identical over 7 bases. Germline CDR1 and CDR2: SGHVS and FQNEAQ. CDR3 length: 17 residues. With V trimmed by 0 bases and J by 1 base, 8 bases remained unmatched. CDR3 sequence: CASSLARDSAGNTEAFF. The CDR3 DNA reads as TGTGCCAGCAGCTTAGCCCGGGACAGCGCAGGGAACACTGAAGCTTTCTTT.

The rearrangement links TRBV28 to TRBJ1-5, with 12 bases lining up with TRBD1. With V trimmed by 7 bases and J by 6 bases, 7 bases remained unmatched. Germline values: CDR1 MDHEN, CDR2 SYDVKM. The CDR3 has 15 amino acids. CDR3 loop: CASKPGQGAAQPQHF. CDR3 DNA: TGTGCCAGCAAGCCGGGACAGGGGGCTGCTCAGCCCCAGCATTTT. The complete variable domain, with remaining parts taken from reference TRBV28 and TRBJ1-5, reads DVKVTQSSRYLVKRTGEKVFLECVQDMDHENMFWYRQDPGLGLRLIYFSYDVKMKEKGDIPEGYSVSREKKERFSLILESASTNQTSMYLCASKPGQGAAQPQHFGDGTRLSIL.

Here the CDR3 reads CATSRGQGGSYEQYF. CDR3 bases: TGTGCCACCAGCAGAGGACAGGGGGGATCTTACGAGCAGTACTTC. The V call is TRBV15, the J call TRBJ2-7; 9 bases are a match to TRBD1. The J segment lost 4 bases and the V segment lost 1 base, leaving 5 bases of the junction unmatched. CDR3 length: 15 residues. The germline CDR1 and CDR2 sequences are LNHNV and YYDKDF (reference sequence).

This clone was counted a single time. The rearrangement joins TRBV28 to TRBJ2-2; D remains ambiguous. This CDR3 region has 13 residues. The germline gives CDR1 MDHEN, CDR2 SYDVKM. V lost 6 bases to trimming and J lost 1 base, with 6 bases between them. The CDR3 spells CASSRQNTGELFF. In DNA, the CDR3 is TGTGCCAGCAGCAGACAGAACACCGGGGAGCTGTTTTTT.

This chain connects TRBV9 to TRBJ2-3; 7 nucleotides agree with TRBD2. The J segment lost 4 bases and the V segment lost 3 bases, leaving 8 bases of the junction unmatched. The CDR3 is 15 residues long. Germline CDR1 and CDR2: SGDLS and YYNGEE. The DNA for the CDR3 is TGTGCCAGCAGCGAGACACCACTAGCGTCAGATACGCAGTATTTT. As protein: CASSETPLASDTQYF.

V usage is TRBV5-1 and J usage is TRBJ1-2, with D possibly TRBD1 on 5 matching bases. The germline CDR1 and CDR2 sequences are SGHRS and YFSETQ. The germline V and J ends were trimmed by 0 bases and 2 bases, with 11 bases remaining between them. This CDR3 comprises 15 residues. This CDR3 reads CASSLEGLLNYGYTF. CDR3 nucleotide sequence: TGCGCCAGCAGCTTGGAGGGGCTCCTAAACTATGGCTACACCTTC. Using reference TRBV5-1 and TRBJ1-2 for the parts outside the CDR3, the full variable domain is KAGVTQTPRYLIKTRGQQVTLSCSPISGHRSVSWYQQTPGQGLQFLFEYFSETQRNKGNFPGRFSGRQFSNSRSEMNVSTLELGDSALYLCASSLEGLLNYGYTFGSGTRLTVV.

The CDR3 bases are TGTGCCATCGGAGACAGGGCCTACAATGAGCAGTTCTTC. Amino acid sequence: CAIGDRAYNEQFF. J is TRBJ2-1 and V is TRBV10-3; 7 positions agree with TRBD1. The J segment lost 2 bases and the V segment lost 8 bases, leaving 3 bases of the junction unmatched. Germline CDR1 ENHRY, CDR2 SYGVKD. This CDR3 contains 13 residues.

The chain couples TRBV2 to TRBJ2-5; D tentatively fits TRBD1 or TRBD2 (5 bases each). This CDR3 spans 11 amino acids. Looked up from germline, CDR1 is SNHLY and CDR2 is FYNNEI. The V gene lost 9 bases and the J gene lost 5 bases, with 10 bases spanning the gap. The CDR3: CASDGTETQYF. The CDR3 coding sequence is TGTGCCAGTGATGGGACGGAGACCCAGTACTTC.

This chain connects TRBV28 to TRBJ2-7; D is perhaps TRBD1 (7 bases). V was trimmed by 6 bases and J by 5 bases, leaving 17 bases between them. The CDR3 loop spans 14 amino acids. Germline V CDR1 and CDR2: MDHEN, SYDVKM. Here the CDR3 reads CASSYRQGGNEQYF. CDR3 nucleotides: TGTGCCAGCAGCTACCGGCAGGGGGGTAACGAGCAGTACTTC.

The chain is built from TRBV7-9 and TRBJ1-2; D ambiguous. The CDR3 loop spans 12 amino acids. In germline, CDR1 is SEHNR, CDR2 FQNEAQ (reference sequence). Trimming removed 2 bases at V and 3 bases at J, with 4 bases between. This CDR3 reads CASSLLDYGYTF. The CDR3 bases are TGTGCCAGCAGCTTACTTGACTATGGCTACACCTTC.

The chain recombines TRBV9 with TRBJ1-2; no clear D gene. V was clipped by 3 bases and J by 2 bases, with 14 bases between them. CDR1 is SGDLS, CDR2 YYNGEE, per germline. There are 15 residues in the CDR3. In nucleotides, the CDR3 is TGTGCCAGCAGCGCCGAACCGGAGGGCAACTATGGCTACACCTTC. Its protein product is CASSAEPEGNYGYTF. Drawing the rest from reference TRBV9 and TRBJ1-2, the complete variable domain is DSGVTQTPKHLITATGQRVTLRCSPRSGDLSVYWYQQSLDQGLQFLIQYYNGEERAKGNILERFSAQQFPDLHSELNLSSLELGDSALYFCASSAEPEGNYGYTFGSGTRLTVV.

V and J are TRBV29-1 and TRBJ2-3; D ambiguous. Trimming removed 7 bases at V and 4 bases at J, with 12 bases between. Germline loops: CDR1 SQVTM, CDR2 ANQGSEA. The CDR3 spans 12 residues. CDR3 loop: CSARAGPDTQYF. The CDR3 DNA is TGCAGCGCTAGGGCAGGCCCAGATACGCAGTATTTT.

A remark on this clone: This sequence may be a read error, since a much larger clone differs from it by one base. The J gene is TRBJ2-5, the V gene TRBV7-9; no reliable D call. CDR1 and CDR2 (germline): SEHNR, FQNEAQ (reference sequence). Trimming pared 1 base from V and 6 bases from J, leaving 3 bases between. The CDR3 contains 11 residues. CDR3 in DNA: TGTGCCAGCAGCTTAGGGAAGACCCAGTACTTC. It encodes CASSLGKTQYF.

V usage is TRBV5-4 and J usage is TRBJ1-2; the match to TRBD1 covers 11 bases. Germline values: CDR1 SGHNT, CDR2 YYREEE (reference sequence). The V and J ends lost 0 bases and 6 bases, in that order; junction bases with no gene match: 10. The CDR3 is made up of 17 amino acids. CDR3 in amino acids: CASSLEKDRGRGNGYTF. The CDR3 DNA sequence: TGTGCCAGCAGCTTGGAGAAGGACAGGGGGCGCGGGAATGGCTACACCTTC.

The rearrangement links TRBV18 to TRBJ2-1; TRBD1 matches 11 bases. CDR1 is KGHSH and CDR2 is LQKENI in the germline V gene. This CDR3 is 14 amino acids long. V shed 5 bases and J 10 bases; nucleotides not matched to a gene: 7. Written as DNA, the CDR3 is TGTGCCAGCTCATTGGACAGGGGGCCGCACGAGCAGTTCTTC. Translation: CASSLDRGPHEQFF.

DNA for the CDR3: TGTGCCAGCAGCTATTTGCTAGCGGGAGGCCCAGATACGCAGTATTTT. Translating gives CASSYLLAGGPDTQYF. The rearrangement links TRBV7-2 to TRBJ2-3, with TRBD2 identical over 11 bases. This CDR3 contains 16 residues. The germline V gene has CDR1 SGHTA and CDR2 FQGNSA. Trimming removed 4 bases from V and 4 bases from J; junction bases left unmatched: 7.

The chain joins TRBV10-3 to TRBJ2-2; D is undetermined. Between the trimmed V and J ends, which lost 4 bases and 0 bases, there was a span of 9 bases. CDR3 length: 15 amino acids. CDR1 and CDR2 (germline): ENHRY, SYGVKD. This chain's CDR3 is CAISGGRSNTGELFF. CDR3 sequence (DNA): TGTGCCATCAGTGGTGGCAGATCGAACACCGGGGAGCTGTTTTTT.

The chain has TRBV2 and TRBJ1-5; D might be TRBD1 (5 bases). Germline V CDR1 and CDR2: SNHLY, FYNNEI. The CDR3 consists of 14 residues. V was trimmed by 2 bases and J by 6 bases, leaving 11 bases between them. CDR3 loop: CASSETRGFQPQHF. CDR3 bases: TGTGCCAGCAGTGAAACGAGGGGATTTCAGCCCCAGCATTTT.

The chain carries TRBV6-4 and TRBJ1-1; D might be TRBD1 (6 bases). CDR1 MRHNA and CDR2 SNTAGT come from the germline V gene. V gave up 0 bases and J gave up 3 bases, with 14 bases separating them. CDR3 length equals 16 residues. The CDR3 reads CASSDSHWGGHTEAFF. CDR3 sequence (DNA): TGTGCCAGCAGTGACTCGCATTGGGGGGGGCACACTGAAGCTTTCTTT.

This sequence joins TRBV10-1 and TRBJ1-1, with TRBD1 as a possible D gene (5 bases). The germline V gene has CDR1 WNHNN and CDR2 SYGVQD (reference sequence). Between the trimmed V and J ends, which lost 3 bases and 4 bases, there was a span of 15 bases. This CDR3 has 15 amino acids. The CDR3 DNA sequence: TGCGCCAGCAGTGATCGTCGGGGGAGGAGCACTGAAGCTTTCTTT. Its protein is CASSDRRGRSTEAFF.

This sequence joins TRBV30 and TRBJ1-2; 8 bases fit TRBD1. CDR3 length: 14 residues. Germline CDR1 GTSNPN, CDR2 SVGIG (reference sequence). Trimming cost V 4 bases and J 2 bases; bases outside gene matches: 6. CDR3 coding DNA: TGTGCCTGGAAAAACAGGGGGGGCAACTATGGCTACACCTTC. This sequence encodes CAWKNRGGNYGYTF.

This chain connects TRBV2 to TRBJ2-1; 10 bases are a match to TRBD1. CDR1 SNHLY and CDR2 FYNNEI come from the germline V gene. The CDR3 is made up of 15 amino acids. Trimming cost V 7 bases and J 4 bases; bases outside gene matches: 7. The CDR3 is CASKLGTGEYNEQFF. In nucleotides, the CDR3 is TGTGCCAGCAAGTTGGGGACAGGGGAATACAATGAGCAGTTCTTC. Filled out from reference TRBV2 and TRBJ2-1, the complete variable domain reads EPEVTQTPSHQVTQMGQEVILRCVPISNHLYFYWYRQILGQKVEFLVSFYNNEISEKSEIFDDQFSVERPDGSNFTLKIRSTKLEDSAMYFCASKLGTGEYNEQFFGPGTRLTVL.

This rearrangement joins TRBV5-8 to TRBJ1-5; D is unclear. Germline V gene lookup returns CDR1 SGHTS and CDR2 YDEGEE. CDR3 length: 14 residues. Trimming pared 4 bases from V and 2 bases from J, leaving 10 bases between. Here the CDR3 reads CASSQDKGNQPQHF. CDR3 nucleotides: TGTGCCAGCAGCCAGGATAAGGGCAATCAGCCCCAGCATTTT.

CDR3 bases: TGTGCCAGCAGCCCCGCCGGCCCCTCTGGGGCCAACGTCCTGACTTTC. Protein product: CASSPAGPSGANVLTF. J is TRBJ2-6 and V is TRBV7-9; the D is unclear. The V and J ends lost 5 bases and 0 bases respectively, with 11 bases between them. Per germline, CDR1 SEHNR and CDR2 FQNEAQ (reference sequence). The CDR3 length is 16 residues. Full variable domain (outside the CDR3, taken from reference TRBV7-9 and TRBJ2-6): DTGVSQNPRHKITKRGQNVTFRCDPISEHNRLYWYRQTLGQGPEFLTYFQNEAQLEKSRLLSDRFSAERPKGSFSTLEIQRTEQGDSAMYLCASSPAGPSGANVLTFGAGSRLTVL.

The chain uses TRBV2 and TRBJ1-2; a possible D gene is TRBD1 (6 bases). CDR1 and CDR2 (germline): SNHLY, FYNNEI. V gave up 6 bases and J gave up 8 bases, with 13 bases separating them. The CDR3 loop spans 12 amino acids. The CDR3 region has the DNA TGTGCCAGCAGGTACGGGGGGCCCGGCTACACCTTC. It is translated as CASRYGGPGYTF.

This rearrangement joins TRBV5-5 to TRBJ2-7; no reliable D call. V was pared by 1 base and J by 2 bases, with 4 bases between. Germline-derived CDR1 and CDR2 are SGHKS and YYEKEE (reference sequence). This CDR3 region has 12 residues. CDR3 in DNA: TGTGCCAGCAGCTTGCAGACCTACGAGCAGTACTTC. Amino acids: CASSLQTYEQYF.

The chain has TRBV4-2 and TRBJ2-6, with a possible D match to TRBD2 (6 bases). CDR1 is LGHNA, CDR2 YNFKEQ, per germline. The CDR3 is 17 residues long. Deletions cut 0 bases from V and 11 bases from J, with 20 bases between. Here the CDR3 DNA reads TGTGCCAGCAGCCAAGATTTGGAGGGGCCGTATAGAGACGTCCTGACTTTC. Its protein is CASSQDLEGPYRDVLTF.